This TCR beta chain was captured by sequencing in a study of blood T cell repertoires in COVID-19. V lost 3 bases to trimming and J lost 5 bases; unmatched junction nucleotides: 11. From germline, CDR1 is SGHRS and CDR2 YFSETQ. The CDR3 covers 16 residues. Ages ranged from about 18 to 89 years, with residence in 24 US areas. Profiling relied on immunoSEQ multiplex PCR, and the TCRdb table lists in-frame clones only, not all of them. The sample contains a few hundred thousand clones, just under 90% of which appear only once. V gene TRBV5-1 combines with J gene TRBJ2-3; TRBD1 matches 8 bases. The receptor's source is a woman in her fifties or sixties who had recovered from COVID-19. Sample: PBMCs or T cells enriched from blood (not recorded which). The CDR3, as DNA: TGCGCCAGCAGCTGGAGGTCCAGGGGGCTTATAGATACGCAGTATTTT. Amino acid sequence: CASSWRSRGLIDTQYF.